Presented here are 12 T cell receptor beta chains from one specimen sequenced in a study of T cell clonotyping in hematopoietic cell transplantation. This table comes from immunoSEQ multiplex PCR, and its TCRdb copy is limited to in-frame clones, with some not included. This sample has approximately 17,000 clones, with around 55% found just once. This specimen consisted of PBMCs, obtained 30 days after allogeneic stem cell transplant. The receptors come from a male patient between 45 and 59 years old who had an allogeneic stem cell transplant from an unrelated donor, so T cells may come from the graft donor. Some clones in this sample may be carry-over from other donors' samples.

In its sample, this clone was seen once. The chain has TRBV7-9 and TRBJ1-2; 7 nucleotides align to TRBD1. The V gene end was trimmed by 3 bases and the J gene end by 8 bases; junction bases not matched to a gene: 3. The CDR3 length is 12 residues. Per germline, CDR1 SEHNR and CDR2 FQNEAQ (reference sequence). This CDR3 is CASSFTGEGYTF. Written as DNA, the CDR3 is TGTGCCAGCAGCTTCACAGGGGAGGGCTACACCTTC. The whole variable domain, remainder taken from reference TRBV7-9 and TRBJ1-2, is DTGVSQNPRHKITKRGQNVTFRCDPISEHNRLYWYRQTLGQGPEFLTYFQNEAQLEKSRLLSDRFSAERPKGSFSTLEIQRTEQGDSAMYLCASSFTGEGYTFGSGTRLTVV.

This CDR3 reads CASQRNSPLHF. CDR3 sequence (DNA): TGTGCCAGCCAACGAAATTCACCCCTCCACTTT. V and J are TRBV6-6 and TRBJ1-6; D is ambiguous. Trimming took off 8 bases at V and 7 bases at J, with 6 bases between the two ends. This CDR3 spans 11 amino acids. Looked up from germline, CDR1 is MNHNY and CDR2 is SVGAGI (reference sequence).

This clone was seen only a few times. The rearrangement links TRBV4-3 to TRBJ2-2; the D is unclear. V was shortened by 0 bases and J by 9 bases, with 8 bases between the two germline ends. The CDR3 is made up of 13 amino acids. CDR1 is LGHNA, CDR2 YSLEER, per germline. DNA for the CDR3: TGCGCCAGCAGCCAAGATGGATTCCGGGAGCTGTTTTTT. Translation: CASSQDGFRELFF.

J is TRBJ2-7 and V is TRBV11-2; the D gene could be TRBD1 or TRBD2 (5 bases each). CDR3 length equals 13 residues. Germline loops: CDR1 SGHAT, CDR2 FQNNGV. Between the trimmed V and J ends, which lost 3 bases and 3 bases, there was a span of 9 bases. The CDR3 nucleotides read TGTGCCAGCAGCTTGGGACGGAACTACGAGCAGTACTTC. Protein sequence: CASSLGRNYEQYF.

The chain combines TRBV30 with TRBJ2-5, with TRBD2 matching 8 bases. The germline gives CDR1 GTSNPN, CDR2 SVGIG (reference sequence). J was trimmed by 7 bases and V by 4 bases; bases with no gene match: 11. The CDR3 has 14 residues. The DNA for the CDR3 is TGTGCCTGGAATCTAGCGGGCCGAAGCGGGACCCAGTACTTC. Amino acid sequence: CAWNLAGRSGTQYF.

This clone was counted between two and nine times. This sequence joins TRBV4-1 and TRBJ1-1, with a tentative D call TRBD1 (6 bases). Germline loops: CDR1 MGHRA, CDR2 YSYEKL. CDR3 length equals 16 residues. Trimming took 2 bases from V and 1 from J, leaving 14 bases between them. The CDR3 nucleotides read TGCGCCAGCAGCCAATTTCACCAACAGGGGAACACTGAAGCTTTCTTT. This encodes CASSQFHQQGNTEAFF.

This chain connects TRBV19 to TRBJ1-2; a weak D match, TRBD1 (5 bases). CDR3 size: 15 residues. Per the germline V gene, CDR1 is LNHDA and CDR2 is SQIVND (reference sequence). Trimming took 5 bases from V and 3 from J, leaving 16 bases between them. CDR3 bases: TGTGCCAGTAGTTTTACCCTTGGGGCGGACTATGGCTACACCTTC. It yields the protein CASSFTLGADYGYTF.

The genes are TRBV30 and TRBJ2-2, with 11 bases fitting TRBD2. CDR1 and CDR2 from the germline V gene are GTSNPN and SVGIG (reference sequence). Trimming cost V 1 base and J 7 bases; bases outside gene matches: 5. This CDR3 has 15 residues. The DNA of the CDR3 is TGTGCCTGGAGTGATAGCGGGAGGGCCTTCGGGGAGCTGTTTTTT. Amino acid sequence: CAWSDSGRAFGELFF.

The chain links TRBV5-6 to TRBJ2-4, with TRBD1 matching over 8 bases. The CDR3 length is 13 residues. Germline V gives CDR1 SGHDT, CDR2 YYEEEE. Germline trimming cut 3 bases from V and 6 bases from J; bases unmatched to any gene: 2. The chain's CDR3 is CASSSGTGNIQYF. The CDR3 DNA is TGTGCCAGCAGCTCCGGGACAGGAAACATTCAGTACTTC.

V and J are TRBV28 and TRBJ2-7, with D maybe TRBD1 (6 bases). V was clipped by 3 bases and J by 5 bases, with 14 bases between them. This CDR3 has 14 amino acids. Germline CDR1 is MDHEN and CDR2 is SYDVKM. The CDR3 nucleotides read TGTGCCAGCAGTTTTTACAGGGCTGAAAACGAGCAGTACTTC. Residues: CASSFYRAENEQYF.

J is TRBJ1-2 and V is TRBV28; a weak D match, TRBD1 (5 bases). The CDR3 loop spans 15 amino acids. V gave up 2 bases and J gave up 4 bases, with 14 bases separating them. Germline V gene sequence: CDR1 MDHEN, CDR2 SYDVKM. The CDR3 here is CASSLPQGHPYGYTF. In DNA, the CDR3 is TGTGCCAGCAGTTTACCCCAAGGACACCCCTATGGCTACACCTTC.

The genes are TRBV6-5 and TRBJ1-3; D gene ambiguous. Germline V gene data show CDR1 as MNHEY and CDR2 as SVGAGI. The V end lost 5 bases, the J end lost 6 bases, and 14 bases lay between the germline ends. The CDR3 contains 14 residues. The CDR3 nucleotides read TGTGCCAGCAGTCGCTTCGGTAATGAAAACACCATATATTTT. Translation: CASSRFGNENTIYF.